Listed below are T cell receptor beta chains from one sample, sequenced in a study of T cell responses to AZD1222 COVID-19 vaccine. The assay was immunoSEQ multiplex PCR, and TCRdb's table has in-frame clones only and misses some. The sample has some 150,000 clones, roughly 90% seen once; the top ten hold roughly 3.3%. The sequenced sample was peripheral blood, obtained 28 days after the second AZD1222 dose. These receptors were obtained from an adult who received the AZD1222 COVID-19 vaccine. The CDR3 runs from the conserved cysteine through the conserved F or W. A D gene is named only where the DNA matches it firmly. A row's size may be missing; if present it is once, few, many or a size class.

V gene,J gene,clone size,D gene,CDR3 length,CDR3 protein,CDR3 DNA
TRBV28,TRBJ2-1,.,TRBD2,14,CASSTGGPHPEQFF,TGTGCCAGCAGTACGGGAGGGCCACATCCTGAGCAGTTCTTC
TRBV9,TRBJ1-5,.,.,14,CASSVGLGFQPQHF,TGTGCCAGCAGCGTAGGGTTGGGTTTCCAGCCCCAGCATTTT
TRBV28,TRBJ2-1,.,TRBD2,16,CASRYTSGTEGDEQFF,TGTGCCAGCAGGTATACTAGCGGGACCGAAGGGGATGAGCAGTTCTTC
TRBV6-2/TRBV6-3,TRBJ2-7,.,.,16,CASSYWVGRSSYEQYF,TGTGCCAGCAGTTACTGGGTAGGTCGCAGCTCCTACGAGCAGTACTTC
TRBV7-2,TRBJ2-3,.,TRBD2,16,CASSAVLAGGADTQYF,TGTGCCAGCAGCGCGGTACTAGCGGGAGGGGCAGATACGCAGTATTTT
TRBV6-5,TRBJ2-3,.,TRBD2,15,CASDGLAGITDTQYF,TGTGCCAGCGACGGACTAGCGGGGATCACAGATACGCAGTATTTT
TRBV24-1,TRBJ1-5,once,.,13,CATSGQPNQPQHF,TGTGCCACCAGTGGACAGCCCAATCAGCCCCAGCATTTT
TRBV30,TRBJ1-2,.,.,13,CAWSKRDIYGYTF,TGTGCCTGGAGTAAAAGGGACATCTATGGCTACACCTTC
TRBV5-6,TRBJ2-3,.,.,15,CASSSFEGYPDTQYF,TGTGCCAGCAGCTCTTTTGAGGGTTACCCAGATACGCAGTATTTT
TRBV2,TRBJ2-7,.,TRBD2,15,CASSTGLAGLYEQYF,TGTGCCAGCAGTACGGGACTAGCGGGCCTCTACGAGCAGTACTTC
TRBV6-5,TRBJ2-7,few,.,13,CAITKDSLYEQYF,TGTGCCATAACTAAGGACAGTCTCTACGAGCAGTACTTC
TRBV7-9,TRBJ2-5,.,.,12,CASSLVPETQYF,TGTGCCAGCAGCTTAGTTCCCGAGACCCAGTACTTC
TRBV7-9,TRBJ1-4,once,TRBD1,15,CASSFTGQGFEKLFF,TGTGCCAGCAGCTTCACCGGACAGGGATTTGAAAAACTGTTTTTT
TRBV5-1,TRBJ2-7,once,TRBD1,15,CASSWILGQGVEQYF,TGCGCCAGCAGCTGGATCTTGGGACAGGGGGTCGAGCAGTACTTC
TRBV4-1,TRBJ1-1,.,.,14,CASSQGQGGTEAFF,TGCGCCAGCAGCCAAGGGCAGGGCGGCACTGAAGCTTTCTTT
TRBV7-7,TRBJ2-5,.,.,15,CASSATGTSGETQYF,TGTGCTAGCAGCGCAACAGGGACGTCGGGGGAGACCCAGTACTTC
TRBV6-6,TRBJ2-1,.,TRBD1,15,CASSSRQGSYNEQFF,TGTGCCAGCAGTTCTAGACAGGGCTCCTACAATGAGCAGTTCTTC
TRBV2,TRBJ2-7,.,TRBD1,14,CASSSGTGSYEQYF,TGTGCCAGCAGTTCCGGGACAGGGTCCTACGAGCAGTACTTC
TRBV2,TRBJ1-3,.,TRBD1,15,CASSQGTGDRNTIYF,TGTGCCAGCAGCCAAGGGACAGGGGATAGAAACACCATATATTTT
TRBV5-5,TRBJ1-1,.,.,16,CASSSSRGFMNTEAFF,TGTGCCAGCAGCTCTTCCAGGGGTTTCATGAACACTGAAGCTTTCTTT
TRBV9,TRBJ2-7,.,TRBD2,14,CASSVERGVGEQYF,TGTGCCAGCAGCGTAGAGCGGGGGGTAGGTGAGCAGTACTTC
TRBV14,TRBJ2-7,.,.,16,CASSQEVGDPSYEQYF,TGTGCCAGCAGCCAAGAAGTCGGGGACCCATCCTACGAGCAGTACTTC
TRBV28,TRBJ2-2,.,.,13,CASSLGSLGELFF,TGTGCCAGCAGTTTGGGGTCGCTTGGGGAGCTGTTTTTT
TRBV12-3/TRBV12-4,TRBJ2-1,.,TRBD2,13,CASSTAIAGVQFF,TGTGCCAGCAGCACGGCTATAGCGGGCGTGCAGTTCTTC
TRBV2,TRBJ2-7,.,TRBD1,12,CASRTDRGREYF,TGTGCCAGCAGGACGGACAGGGGTCGGGAGTACTTC
TRBV7-2,TRBJ1-4,.,.,14,CASSRTGFNEKLFF,TGTGCCAGCAGCCGGACGGGGTTTAATGAAAAACTGTTTTTT
TRBV15,TRBJ1-3,.,.,18,CATSRGNTMRDSGNTIYF,TGTGCCACCAGCAGAGGGAACACAATGCGGGACTCTGGAAACACCATATATTTT
TRBV27,TRBJ2-7,few,TRBD1,16,CASSLWGQSLVYEQYF,TGTGCCAGCAGTTTATGGGGACAGAGCCTAGTCTACGAGCAGTACTTC
TRBV5-4,TRBJ2-1,.,TRBD2,17,CASSSGLAGGPMSEQFF,TGTGCCAGCAGTTCTGGACTAGCGGGAGGGCCGATGAGTGAGCAGTTCTTC
TRBV19,TRBJ2-2,.,.,14,CASSVDVNTGELFF,TGTGCCAGTAGTGTCGACGTGAACACCGGGGAGCTGTTTTTT